This T cell receptor beta chain was sequenced during a study of regulatory T cells in long-lasting Graves disease. iRepertoire HTBI primers and Arm-PCR of CDR3 regions built TCR beta libraries. TCRdb called the multiplex PCR reads again in MiXCR, with one record for every CDR3 protein. The sample holds 450,000 or so distinct CDR3 sequences, 20% seen once. Concerning this clonotype itself: Its specificity is not known.

V shed 7 bases, J shed 7 bases, and the junction held 13 bases outside the gene matches. This CDR3 has 14 amino acids. Germline V gene data show CDR1 as GTSNPN and CDR2 as SVGIG (reference sequence). The time point is: persistent/refractory GD, antithyroid drugs over 5 years with positive TRAb. The TCR library was prepared using RNA isolated from PBMCs. Patients were from an endocrinology department in Xi'an, China. Study observations and caveats: Persistent Graves' disease cases displayed lower TCR diversity than newly diagnosed ones.

This sequence joins TRBV30 and TRBJ2-1, with 7 bases fitting TRBD2. The receptor's source is a female donor with Graves disease. The source was peripheral blood mononuclear cells (PBMCs), collected when the disease was refractory, from a patient treated with antithyroid drugs. The CDR3 protein is CASRVLAAPNEQFF. The CDR3 region has the DNA TGTGCCTCTAGGGTCCTAGCGGCCCCAAATGAGCAGTTCTTC.